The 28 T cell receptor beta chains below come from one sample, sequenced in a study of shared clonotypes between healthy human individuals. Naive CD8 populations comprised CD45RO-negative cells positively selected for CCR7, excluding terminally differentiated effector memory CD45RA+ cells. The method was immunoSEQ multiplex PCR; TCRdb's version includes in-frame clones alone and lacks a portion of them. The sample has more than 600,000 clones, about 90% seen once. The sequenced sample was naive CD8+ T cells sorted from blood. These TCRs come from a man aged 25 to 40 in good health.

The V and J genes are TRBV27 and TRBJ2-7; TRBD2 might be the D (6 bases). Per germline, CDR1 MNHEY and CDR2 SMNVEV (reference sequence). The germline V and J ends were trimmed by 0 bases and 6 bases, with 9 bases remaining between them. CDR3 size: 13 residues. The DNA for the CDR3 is TGTGCCAGCAGTTTATCCCAGGGAGGCGAGCAGTACTTC. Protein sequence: CASSLSQGGEQYF.

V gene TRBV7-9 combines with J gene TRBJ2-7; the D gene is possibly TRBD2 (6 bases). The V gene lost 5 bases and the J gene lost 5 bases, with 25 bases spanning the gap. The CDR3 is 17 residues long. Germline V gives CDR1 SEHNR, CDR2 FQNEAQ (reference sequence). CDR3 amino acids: CASSTTYNPGPSDEQYF. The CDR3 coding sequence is TGTGCCAGCAGCACTACATACAATCCGGGACCTAGCGACGAGCAGTACTTC.

CDR3 sequence: CASSPTGEGPDTQYF. The CDR3 DNA reads as TGTGCCAGCTCACCAACAGGGGAAGGGCCAGATACGCAGTATTTT. The chain is built from TRBV18 and TRBJ2-3, with TRBD1 identical over 7 bases. Germline V CDR1 and CDR2: KGHSH, LQKENI. CDR3 length: 15 residues. V gave up 2 bases and J gave up 4 bases; unmatched junction bases: 6.

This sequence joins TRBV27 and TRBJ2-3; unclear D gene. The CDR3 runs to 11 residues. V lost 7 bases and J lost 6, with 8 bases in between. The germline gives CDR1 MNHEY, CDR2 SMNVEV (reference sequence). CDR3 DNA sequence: TGTGCCAGCATTAGGGCGGATACGCAGTATTTT. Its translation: CASIRADTQYF.

The CDR3 region has the DNA TGTGCCAGCAGGGACACAACCTACGAGCAGTACTTC. Its protein product is CASRDTTYEQYF. The rearrangement links TRBV2 to TRBJ2-7, with D perhaps TRBD1 (5 bases). CDR3 size: 12 residues. V gave up 6 bases and J gave up 2 bases, with 8 bases separating them. CDR1 SNHLY and CDR2 FYNNEI come from the germline V gene.

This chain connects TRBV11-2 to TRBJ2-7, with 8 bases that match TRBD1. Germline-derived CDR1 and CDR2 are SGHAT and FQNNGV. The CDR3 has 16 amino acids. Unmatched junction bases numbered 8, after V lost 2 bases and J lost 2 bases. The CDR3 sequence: CASSLNTGGLPYEQYF. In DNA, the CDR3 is TGTGCCAGCAGCTTAAATACAGGGGGTCTTCCCTACGAGCAGTACTTC.

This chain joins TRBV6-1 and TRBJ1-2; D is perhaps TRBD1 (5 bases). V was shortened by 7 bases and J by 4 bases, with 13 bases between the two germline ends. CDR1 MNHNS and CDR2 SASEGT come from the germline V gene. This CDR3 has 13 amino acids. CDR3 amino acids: CASTTGPLYGYTF. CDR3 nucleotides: TGTGCCAGCACAACAGGTCCCCTCTATGGCTACACCTTC.

In DNA, the CDR3 is TGTGCCAGCAGTTCTTCAGGGTTGGGTTACGAGCAGTACTTC. Translation: CASSSSGLGYEQYF. The V call is TRBV27, the J call TRBJ2-7, with a tentative D call TRBD1 (5 bases). The CDR3 loop spans 14 amino acids. CDR1 and CDR2 from the germline V gene are MNHEY and SMNVEV (reference sequence). V lost 4 bases, J lost 4 bases, and 14 bases lay in between.

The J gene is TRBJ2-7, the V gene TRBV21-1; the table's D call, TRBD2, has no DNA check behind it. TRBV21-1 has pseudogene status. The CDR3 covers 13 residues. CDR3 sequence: CASPHAGLNEQYF. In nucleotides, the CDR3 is TGTGCCAGCCCCCATGCGGGTCTCAACGAGCAGTACTTC.

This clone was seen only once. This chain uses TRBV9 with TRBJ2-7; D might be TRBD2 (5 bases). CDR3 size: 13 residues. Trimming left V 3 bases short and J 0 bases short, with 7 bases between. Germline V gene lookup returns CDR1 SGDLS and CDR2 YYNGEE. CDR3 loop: CASSGLASYEQYF. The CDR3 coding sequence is TGTGCCAGCAGCGGGCTAGCCTCCTACGAGCAGTACTTC.

CDR3 DNA: TGTGCCAGCAGTCTCGGGAGACCCTACGAGCAGTACTTC. Translating gives CASSLGRPYEQYF. V usage is TRBV6-6 and J usage is TRBJ2-7; weak D call: TRBD2 (6 bases). Germline V gene lookup returns CDR1 MNHNY and CDR2 SVGAGI (reference sequence). This CDR3 is built from 13 residues. Between the trimmed V and J ends, which lost 5 bases and 2 bases, there was a span of 10 bases.

The chain's CDR3 is CASSQLIDSYTGELFF. CDR3 coding DNA: TGTGCCAGCAGCCAACTAATAGACAGTTACACCGGGGAGCTGTTTTTT. The chain carries TRBV2 and TRBJ2-2; weak D call: TRBD1 (5 bases). Germline V gene sequence: CDR1 SNHLY, CDR2 FYNNEI. The CDR3 consists of 16 residues. Deletions cut 6 bases from V and 3 bases from J, with 17 bases between.

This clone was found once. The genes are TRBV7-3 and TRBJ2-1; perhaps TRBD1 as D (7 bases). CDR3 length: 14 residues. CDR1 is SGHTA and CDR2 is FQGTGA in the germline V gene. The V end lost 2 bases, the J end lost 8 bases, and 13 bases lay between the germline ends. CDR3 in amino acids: CASSLQGGVDEQFF. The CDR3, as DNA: TGTGCCAGCAGCTTACAGGGGGGTGTCGATGAGCAGTTCTTC.

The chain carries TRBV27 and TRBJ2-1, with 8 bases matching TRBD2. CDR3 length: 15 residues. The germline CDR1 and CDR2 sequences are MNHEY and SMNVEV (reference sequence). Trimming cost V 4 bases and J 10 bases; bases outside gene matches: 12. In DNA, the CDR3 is TGTGCCAGCAGTTCTGGCGGGTCGGGAGGGAAGGAGCAGTTCTTC. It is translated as CASSSGGSGGKEQFF.

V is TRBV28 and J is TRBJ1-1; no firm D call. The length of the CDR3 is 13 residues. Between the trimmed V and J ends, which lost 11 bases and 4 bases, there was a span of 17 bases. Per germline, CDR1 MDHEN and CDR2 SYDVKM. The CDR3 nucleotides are TGTGCCGGGTTAACGGCGTTGGGCACTGAAGCTTTCTTT. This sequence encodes CAGLTALGTEAFF.

CDR3 nucleotide sequence: TGTGCCAGCAGCCGAGAAGTGGGGGCCTACGAGCAGTACTTC. Translation gives CASSREVGAYEQYF. The chain joins TRBV7-7 to TRBJ2-7; D tentatively fits TRBD1 or TRBD2 (5 bases each). The ends were cut back, 5 bases at V and 2 bases at J, with 13 bases in the middle. This CDR3 is 14 amino acids long. Germline CDR1 is SSHAT and CDR2 is FNYEAQ (reference sequence).

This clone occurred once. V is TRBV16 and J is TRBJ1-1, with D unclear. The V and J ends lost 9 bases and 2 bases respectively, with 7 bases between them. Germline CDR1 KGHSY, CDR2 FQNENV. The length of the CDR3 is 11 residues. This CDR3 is CARGSNTEAFF. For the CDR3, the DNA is TGTGCCAGGGGCAGTAACACTGAAGCTTTCTTT.

CDR3 sequence reads: CASSQEGTHPQLYTQYF. CDR3 bases: TGCGCCAGCAGCCAAGAGGGGACTCACCCGCAACTTTATACGCAGTATTTT. The chain carries TRBV4-3 and TRBJ2-3; the D gene is possibly TRBD2 (6 bases). This CDR3 has 17 residues. V was cut by 0 bases and J by 7 bases, with 20 bases left in between. Germline CDR1 and CDR2: LGHNA and YSLEER.

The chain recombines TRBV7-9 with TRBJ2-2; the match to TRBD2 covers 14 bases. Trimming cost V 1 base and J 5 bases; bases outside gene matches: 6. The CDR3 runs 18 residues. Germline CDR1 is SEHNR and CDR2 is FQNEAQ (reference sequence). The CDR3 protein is CASSLDSGTSGRTGELFF. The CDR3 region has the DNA TGTGCCAGCAGCTTAGATAGCGGGACTAGCGGGAGAACCGGGGAGCTGTTTTTT.

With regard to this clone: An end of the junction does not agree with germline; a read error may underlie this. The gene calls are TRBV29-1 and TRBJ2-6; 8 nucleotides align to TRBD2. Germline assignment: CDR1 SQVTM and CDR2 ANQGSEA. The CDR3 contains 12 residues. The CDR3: CSGNAGANVLTF. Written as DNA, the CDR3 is TGTAGCGGGAACGCAGGGGCCAACGTCCTGACTTTC.

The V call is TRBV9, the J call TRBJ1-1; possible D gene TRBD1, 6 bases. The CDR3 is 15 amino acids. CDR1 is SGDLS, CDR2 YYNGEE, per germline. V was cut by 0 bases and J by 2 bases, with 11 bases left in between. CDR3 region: CASSVAKGGNTEAFF. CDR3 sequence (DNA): TGTGCCAGCAGCGTAGCTAAGGGGGGAAACACTGAAGCTTTCTTT. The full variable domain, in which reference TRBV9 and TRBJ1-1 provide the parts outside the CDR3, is DSGVTQTPKHLITATGQRVTLRCSPRSGDLSVYWYQQSLDQGLQFLIQYYNGEERAKGNILERFSAQQFPDLHSELNLSSLELGDSALYFCASSVAKGGNTEAFFGQGTRLTVV.

This CDR3 reads CASSVKDGEDSPSYNEQFF. The CDR3 DNA follows: TGTGCCAGCAGCGTAAAAGACGGGGAGGATTCGCCCTCCTACAATGAGCAGTTCTTC. V and J are TRBV9 and TRBJ2-1; D is possibly TRBD2 (6 bases). The germline V gene encodes CDR1 SGDLS and CDR2 YYNGEE. V was cut by 1 base and J by 0 bases, with 20 bases left in between. This CDR3 is 19 amino acids long.

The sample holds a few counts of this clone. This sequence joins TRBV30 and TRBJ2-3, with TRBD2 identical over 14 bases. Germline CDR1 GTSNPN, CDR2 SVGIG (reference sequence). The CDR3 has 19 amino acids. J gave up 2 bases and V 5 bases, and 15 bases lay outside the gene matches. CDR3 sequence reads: CAWARGPGTSGGLTDTQYF. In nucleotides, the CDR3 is TGTGCCTGGGCCAGGGGGCCCGGGACTAGCGGGGGCCTCACAGATACGCAGTATTTT.

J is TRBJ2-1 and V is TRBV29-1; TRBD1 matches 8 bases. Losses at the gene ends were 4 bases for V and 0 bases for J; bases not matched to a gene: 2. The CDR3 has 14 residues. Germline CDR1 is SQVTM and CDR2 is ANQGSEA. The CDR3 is CSVGGTGSYNEQFF. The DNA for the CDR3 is TGCAGCGTTGGGGGGACAGGCTCCTACAATGAGCAGTTCTTC.

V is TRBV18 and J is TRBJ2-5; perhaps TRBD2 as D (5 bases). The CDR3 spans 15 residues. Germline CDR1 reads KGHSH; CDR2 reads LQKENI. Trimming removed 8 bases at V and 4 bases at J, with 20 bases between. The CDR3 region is CASEEADYSAETQYF. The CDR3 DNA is TGTGCCAGCGAAGAGGCCGACTACAGTGCAGAGACCCAGTACTTC.

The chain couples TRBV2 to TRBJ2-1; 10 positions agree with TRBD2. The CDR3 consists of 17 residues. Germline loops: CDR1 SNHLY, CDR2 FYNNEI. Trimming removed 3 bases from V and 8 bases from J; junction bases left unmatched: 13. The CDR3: CASSEGLSSGREDEQFF. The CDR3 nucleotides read TGTGCCAGCAGTGAGGGGCTTTCGAGCGGGAGGGAGGATGAGCAGTTCTTC. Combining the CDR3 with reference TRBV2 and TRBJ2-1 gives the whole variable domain EPEVTQTPSHQVTQMGQEVILRCVPISNHLYFYWYRQILGQKVEFLVSFYNNEISEKSEIFDDQFSVERPDGSNFTLKIRSTKLEDSAMYFCASSEGLSSGREDEQFFGPGTRLTVL.

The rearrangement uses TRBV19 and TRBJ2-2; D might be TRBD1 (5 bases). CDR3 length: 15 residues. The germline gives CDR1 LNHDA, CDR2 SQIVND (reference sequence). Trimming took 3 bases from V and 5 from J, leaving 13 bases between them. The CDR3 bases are TGTGCCAGTAGTATCAGGGCCCCGGGTACCGGGGAGCTGTTTTTT. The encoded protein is CASSIRAPGTGELFF.

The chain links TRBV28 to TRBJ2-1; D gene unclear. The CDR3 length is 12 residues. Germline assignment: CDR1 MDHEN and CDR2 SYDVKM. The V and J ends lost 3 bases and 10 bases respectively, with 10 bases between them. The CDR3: CASSLGEREQFF. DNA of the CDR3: TGTGCCAGCAGTTTGGGTGAACGCGAGCAGTTCTTC.